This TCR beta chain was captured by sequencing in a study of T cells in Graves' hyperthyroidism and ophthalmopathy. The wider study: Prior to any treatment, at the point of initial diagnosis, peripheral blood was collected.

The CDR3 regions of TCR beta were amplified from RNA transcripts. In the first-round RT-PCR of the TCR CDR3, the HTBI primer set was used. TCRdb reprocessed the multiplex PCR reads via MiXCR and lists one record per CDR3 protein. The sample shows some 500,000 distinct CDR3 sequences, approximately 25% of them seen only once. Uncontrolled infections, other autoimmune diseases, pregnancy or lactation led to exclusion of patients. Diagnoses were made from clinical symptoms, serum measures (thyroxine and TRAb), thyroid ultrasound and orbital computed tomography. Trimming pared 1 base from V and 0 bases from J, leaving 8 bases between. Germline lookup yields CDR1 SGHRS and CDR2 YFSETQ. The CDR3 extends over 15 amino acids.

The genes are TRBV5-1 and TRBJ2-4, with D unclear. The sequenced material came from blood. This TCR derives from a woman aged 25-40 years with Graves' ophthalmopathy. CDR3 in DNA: TGCGCCAGCAGCTTGCCGACCGTAGCCAAAAACATTCAGTACTTC. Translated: CASSLPTVAKNIQYF.